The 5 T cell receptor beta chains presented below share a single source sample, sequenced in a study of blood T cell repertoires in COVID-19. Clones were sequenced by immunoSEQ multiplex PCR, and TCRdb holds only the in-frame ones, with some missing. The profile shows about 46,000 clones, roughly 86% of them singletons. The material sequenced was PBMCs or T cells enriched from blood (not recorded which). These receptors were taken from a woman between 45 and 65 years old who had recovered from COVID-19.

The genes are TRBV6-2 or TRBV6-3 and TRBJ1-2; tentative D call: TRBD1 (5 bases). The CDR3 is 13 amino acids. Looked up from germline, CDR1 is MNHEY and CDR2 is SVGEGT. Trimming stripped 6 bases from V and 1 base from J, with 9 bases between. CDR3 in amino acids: CASSLGVNYGYTF. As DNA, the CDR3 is TGTGCCAGCAGCCTAGGGGTTAACTATGGCTACACCTTC.

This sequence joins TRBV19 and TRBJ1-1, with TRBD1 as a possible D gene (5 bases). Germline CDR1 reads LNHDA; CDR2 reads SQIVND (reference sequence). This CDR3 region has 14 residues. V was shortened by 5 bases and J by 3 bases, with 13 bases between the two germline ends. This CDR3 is CASSLAGLDTEAFF. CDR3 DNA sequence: TGTGCCAGTAGTTTAGCAGGGTTGGACACTGAAGCTTTCTTT.

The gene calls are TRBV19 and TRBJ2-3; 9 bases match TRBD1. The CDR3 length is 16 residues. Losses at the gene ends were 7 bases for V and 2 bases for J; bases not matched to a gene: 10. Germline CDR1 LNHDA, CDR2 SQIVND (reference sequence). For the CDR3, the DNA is TGTGCCAGTAAAAAGGGGGGGACAGGGCTCACAGATACGCAGTATTTT. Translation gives CASKKGGTGLTDTQYF.

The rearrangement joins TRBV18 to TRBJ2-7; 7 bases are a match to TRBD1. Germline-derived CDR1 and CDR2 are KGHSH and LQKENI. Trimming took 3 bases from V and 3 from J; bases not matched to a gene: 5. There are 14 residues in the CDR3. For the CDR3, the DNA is TGTGCCAGCTCACCCGGGACAGCCAGCTACGAGCAGTACTTC. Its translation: CASSPGTASYEQYF.

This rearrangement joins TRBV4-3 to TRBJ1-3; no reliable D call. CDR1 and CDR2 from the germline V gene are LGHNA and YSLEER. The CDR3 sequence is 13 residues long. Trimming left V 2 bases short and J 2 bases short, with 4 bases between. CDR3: CASSQQTGNTIYF. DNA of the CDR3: TGCGCCAGCAGCCAACAAACTGGAAACACCATATATTTT.